Shown below are 13 T cell receptor beta chains from a single sample sequenced in a study of cytomegalovirus exposure and HLA in healthy donors (dated by TCRdb to about 2017). Library prep was done by the immunoSEQ multiplex PCR assay. For the multiplex PCR, a mixture combining 60 forward primers for TCR Vbeta segments and 13 reverse primers for TCR Jbeta segments was used. This is the immuneACCESS table as TCRdb keeps it, with only in-frame sequences that have V and J called. A part of the clones is gone; compared with another copy, unresolved V genes explain less than half, and the rest is unexplained. Counted in this sample were 120,000 to 150,000 clones; over 60% of them appeared once. The ten largest clonotypes hold approximately 2% of the sample. Sequencing input: PBMCs. These receptors were taken from a middle-aged man in good health and CMV-seronegative.

The rearrangement uses TRBV19 and TRBJ2-7; maybe TRBD1 (6 bases). This CDR3 spans 14 amino acids. From germline, CDR1 is LNHDA and CDR2 SQIVND (reference sequence). Deletions cut 0 bases from V and 3 bases from J, with 9 bases between. CDR3 region: CASSIDFRGYEQYF. The CDR3 DNA reads TGTGCCAGTAGTATAGATTTCAGGGGCTACGAGCAGTACTTC.

The V and J genes are TRBV12-2 and TRBJ1-2; TRBD1 reflects the table's D call only, with no check against the DNA. TRBV12-2 is a pseudogene locus. The CDR3 has 16 residues. CDR3 sequence (DNA): TGTGCAAGTCGCTTAGCCGGCAGGGTGTGGGGCAAAGGCTACACCTTC. Its protein product is CASRLAGRVWGKGYTF.

V usage is TRBV7-9 and J usage is TRBJ2-7; 7 bases fit TRBD1. The CDR3 has 13 amino acids. CDR1 and CDR2 from the germline V gene are SEHNR and FQNEAQ (reference sequence). J gave up 3 bases and V 5 bases, and 4 bases lay outside the gene matches. The CDR3 DNA sequence: TGTGCCAGCAGCGGCGGACAGGACTACGAGCAGTACTTC. Translating gives CASSGGQDYEQYF.

Only a few counts were recorded for this clone. The rearrangement links TRBV7-9 to TRBJ1-4, with unresolved D. The CDR3 runs 14 residues. CDR1 and CDR2 (germline): SEHNR, FQNEAQ (reference sequence). V gave up 3 bases and J gave up 5 bases, with 10 bases separating them. The CDR3 nucleotides read TGTGCCAGCAGCTTCAAGAGCTTGAATGAAAAACTGTTTTTT. This gives the protein CASSFKSLNEKLFF.

The chain carries TRBV30 and TRBJ1-2; 7 bases line up with TRBD1. J was trimmed by 6 bases and V by 6 bases; bases with no gene match: 10. CDR3 length: 13 residues. In germline, CDR1 is GTSNPN, CDR2 SVGIG (reference sequence). The CDR3 loop is CACLAGGWDGYTF. CDR3 sequence (DNA): TGTGCCTGCCTCGCAGGGGGTTGGGATGGCTACACCTTC.

This clone appeared once. V is TRBV6-1 and J is TRBJ1-3; no definite D call. Trimming took off 3 bases at V and 9 bases at J, with 6 bases between the two ends. The CDR3 length is 11 residues. CDR1 MNHNS and CDR2 SASEGT come from the germline V gene. This CDR3 is CASSDNPTIYF. The CDR3 DNA reads as TGTGCCAGCAGTGACAATCCCACCATATATTTT.

For this clone: The sample contains more than one DNA sequence encoding this CDR3. The gene calls are TRBV29-1 and TRBJ2-7; 7 bases are a match to TRBD2. This CDR3 region has 13 residues. Germline-derived CDR1 and CDR2 are SQVTM and ANQGSEA. J gave up 7 bases and V 5 bases, and 11 bases lay outside the gene matches. The CDR3 is CSVQGQSLAEQYF. DNA of the CDR3: TGCAGCGTTCAAGGACAATCACTAGCGGAGCAGTACTTC.

The chain couples TRBV15 to TRBJ2-7; D may be TRBD1 (6 bases). CDR1 is LNHNV, CDR2 YYDKDF, per germline (reference sequence). Trimming cost V 4 bases and J 3 bases, with 19 bases left between them. The length of the CDR3 is 16 residues. CDR3 loop: CATSKPGQKESYEQYF. Here the CDR3 DNA reads TGTGCCACCAGCAAACCGGGACAAAAGGAGAGCTACGAGCAGTACTTC.

The gene calls are TRBV7-9 and TRBJ2-7; 9 bases agree with TRBD1. This CDR3 region has 14 residues. V lost 5 bases to trimming and J lost 2 bases; unmatched junction nucleotides: 4. CDR1 is SEHNR and CDR2 is FQNEAQ in the germline V gene (reference sequence). CDR3 loop: CASSEGQGTYEQYF. The DNA of the CDR3 is TGTGCCAGCAGCGAGGGACAGGGCACCTACGAGCAGTACTTC.

The chain combines TRBV5-1 with TRBJ1-2; 8 bases are a match to TRBD1. CDR1 is SGHRS and CDR2 is YFSETQ in the germline V gene. V lost 3 bases and J lost 3; bases outside the gene matches: 7. CDR3 length: 15 amino acids. In DNA form, the CDR3 reads TGCGCCAGCAGCTCCGCAGGGGGCGTCTACTATGGCTACACCTTC. It specifies CASSSAGGVYYGYTF.

This clone was seen only once. CDR3 sequence: CASSHDRGSYEQYF. CDR3 sequence (DNA): TGTGCCAGCAGTCACGACAGGGGCTCCTACGAGCAGTACTTC. This chain connects TRBV27 to TRBJ2-7, with 8 bases matching TRBD1. The CDR3 sequence is 14 residues long. Germline CDR1 and CDR2: MNHEY and SMNVEV (reference sequence). Unmatched junction bases numbered 3, after V lost 5 bases and J lost 0 bases.

The V gene is TRBV7-2, the J gene TRBJ1-5, with 7 bases fitting TRBD1. The germline V gene encodes CDR1 SGHTA and CDR2 FQGNSA. This CDR3 has 16 residues. The V and J ends lost 1 base and 1 base, in that order; junction bases with no gene match: 4. The CDR3 region is CASSLGQGRSNQPQHF. For the CDR3, the DNA is TGTGCCAGCAGCTTAGGACAGGGTAGGAGCAATCAGCCCCAGCATTTT.

The V and J genes are TRBV15 and TRBJ1-6, with D uncertain. This CDR3 has 16 amino acids. In germline, CDR1 is LNHNV, CDR2 YYDKDF (reference sequence). V was pared by 5 bases and J by 10 bases, with 21 bases between. CDR3 sequence: CATSPTGETSRSPLHF. The CDR3 nucleotides read TGTGCCACCAGCCCGACTGGGGAGACGAGTAGGTCACCCCTCCACTTT.